This T cell receptor beta chain derives from a study of shared clonotypes between healthy human individuals. A note on this clone: Its antigen is still unknown.

This CDR3 is 15 amino acids long. J was trimmed by 4 bases and V by 2 bases; bases with no gene match: 7. From germline, CDR1 is MGHRA and CDR2 YSYEKL. CD45RA-negative memory and CD45RA+ naive subsets were split from the CD4+ cells. Study-wide findings and caveats: Across subsets, estimated richness was generally greater for naive than for memory populations. Against clonotypes common to all four donors, non-shared ones had lower generation probabilities.

Data came from immunoSEQ multiplex PCR; TCRdb stores just in-frame clones and leaves some out. Here the sample spans about 2.4 million clones, about 92% being singletons. Material: naive CD4+ T cells sorted from blood. Stated subset: CD45RA+ positively selected. J is TRBJ2-5 and V is TRBV4-1, with TRBD2 matching over 7 bases. The sequence was obtained from a man aged 18-30 years in good health. The CDR3 loop is CASSQSMGRGETQYF. In DNA, the CDR3 is TGCGCCAGCAGCCAAAGTATGGGGAGGGGAGAGACCCAGTACTTC.